This TCR beta chain was captured by sequencing in a study of shared clonotypes between healthy human individuals. Regarding the study as a whole: The sole specimen, blood, was sampled, and tissue repertoires likely differ.

The method was immunoSEQ multiplex PCR; TCRdb's version includes in-frame clones alone and lacks a portion of them. The data contain some 1 million clones, about 75% of them singletons. Germline V gene data show CDR1 as MDHEN and CDR2 as SYDVKM. The ends lost 6 bases at V and 12 bases at J; junction bases unmatched: 16. The CDR3 spans 14 residues. Subsets obtained from CD4+ cells comprised CD45RA+ naive and CD45RA-negative memory cells. In regard to this clone: The antigen is undetermined.

This TCR came from a man between 18 and 29 years old in good health. The sequencing sample was made of memory CD4+ T cells sorted from blood. As for subset: CD45RA-negative fraction. The chain employs TRBV28 and TRBJ2-7; 8 bases are shared with TRBD1. The CDR3 is CASRGAGGKGGRYF. CDR3 bases: TGTGCCAGCAGGGGGGCAGGGGGCAAGGGAGGACGGTACTTC.